This T cell receptor (beta chain) was observed in a study of blood T cell repertoires in COVID-19. In the study overall: Sites across the United States, Italy and Spain contributed samples from acute and convalescent COVID-19. PBMCs, B-cell-depleted T cells, or T cells were the source of the cDNA or gDNA that made up the material.

In the original analysis: Reference gene primer amplification gave estimated nucleated cell counts. Assay: immunoSEQ multiplex PCR; the TCRdb copy retains only in-frame clones and omits some. V, J and clone size reflect that table, while D and trimming were determined from the DNA. The data contain about 72,000 clones, 82% of them seen just once; the ten biggest clones take up approximately 19%. The ends lost 6 bases at V and 5 bases at J; junction bases unmatched: 4. This CDR3 spans 13 amino acids. This sequence joins TRBV12-3 or TRBV12-4 and TRBJ1-1, with TRBD1 matching over 9 bases. Specimen: peripheral blood. The sequence derives from a human donor in a cohort sampled during active COVID-19. CDR3 bases: TGTGCCAGCAGCAGGACAGGGGTTACTGAAGCTTTCTTT. It specifies CASSRTGVTEAFF.